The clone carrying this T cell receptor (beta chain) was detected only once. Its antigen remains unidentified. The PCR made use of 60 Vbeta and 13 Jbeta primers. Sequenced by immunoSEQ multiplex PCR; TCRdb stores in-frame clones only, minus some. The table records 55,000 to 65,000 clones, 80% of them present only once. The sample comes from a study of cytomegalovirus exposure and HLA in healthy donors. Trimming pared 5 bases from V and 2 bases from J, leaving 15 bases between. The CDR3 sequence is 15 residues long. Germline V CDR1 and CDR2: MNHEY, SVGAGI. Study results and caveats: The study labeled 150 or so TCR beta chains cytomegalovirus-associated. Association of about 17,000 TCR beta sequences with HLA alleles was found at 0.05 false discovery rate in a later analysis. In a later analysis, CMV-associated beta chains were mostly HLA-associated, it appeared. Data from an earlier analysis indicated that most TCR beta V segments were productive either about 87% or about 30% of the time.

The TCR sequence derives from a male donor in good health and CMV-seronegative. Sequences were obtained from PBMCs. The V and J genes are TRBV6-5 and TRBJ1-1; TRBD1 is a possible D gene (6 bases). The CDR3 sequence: CASSPRRGGNTEAFF. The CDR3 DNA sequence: TGTGCCAGCAGTCCCCGAAGAGGGGGTAACACTGAAGCTTTCTTT.